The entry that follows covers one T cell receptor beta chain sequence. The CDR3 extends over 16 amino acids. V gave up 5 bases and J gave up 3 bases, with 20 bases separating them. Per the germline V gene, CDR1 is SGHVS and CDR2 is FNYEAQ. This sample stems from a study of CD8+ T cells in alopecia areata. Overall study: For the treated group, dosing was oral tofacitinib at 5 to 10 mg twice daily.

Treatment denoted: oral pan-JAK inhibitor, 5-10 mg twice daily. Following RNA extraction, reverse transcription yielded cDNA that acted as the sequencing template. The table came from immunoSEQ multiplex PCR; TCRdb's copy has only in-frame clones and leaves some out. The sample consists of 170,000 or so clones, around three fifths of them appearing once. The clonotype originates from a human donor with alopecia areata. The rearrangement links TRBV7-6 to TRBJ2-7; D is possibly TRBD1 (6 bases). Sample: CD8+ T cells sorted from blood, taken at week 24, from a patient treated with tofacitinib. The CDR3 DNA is TGTGCCAGCAGCAGTGGGGGCGACCCCGAAGGCTACGAGCAGTACTTC. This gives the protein CASSSGGDPEGYEQYF.